These T cell receptor beta chains were read from a single sample in a study of T cell repertoires in cytomegalovirus infection. Using its own MiXCR run on the reads, TCRdb lists one record per CDR3 protein. The sample lists more than 400,000 distinct CDR3 sequences, approximately 25% occurring once. Sequences were obtained from PBMCs. These receptors all come from a human donor in good health (CMV status not recorded). Some clones in this sample may be carry-over from other donors' samples. CDR3s include the opening cysteine and the closing phenylalanine or tryptophan. A D gene is named only where the DNA matches it firmly. Expanded clones are given a class, and other clones once, few, many or no size at all.

length | D | J | V | size | DNA | CDR3
16 | . | TRBJ1-1 | TRBV11-2 | . | TGTGCCAGCAGCTTAGGCGTACTGTGGGCAGGTACTGAAGCTTTCTTT | CASSLGVLWAGTEAFF
13 | . | TRBJ1-4 | TRBV5-1 | . | TGCGCCAGCAGCTTGGACCATAATGAAAAACTGTTTTTT | CASSLDHNEKLFF
16 | TRBD1 | TRBJ1-1 | TRBV11-2 | few | TGTGCCAGCAGCTCGGGGACAGGGGTTAGAAACACTGAAGCTTTCTTT | CASSSGTGVRNTEAFF
17 | TRBD2 | TRBJ2-2 | TRBV28 | few | TGTGCCAGCACCGTCATGACTAGCGGGAGGGGCACCGGGGAGCTGTTTTTT | CASTVMTSGRGTGELFF
18 | . | TRBJ2-7 | TRBV20-1 | . | TGCAGTGCGAACAGGGGATTAGAGGCCGTCGGGAGGGCCCTCGAGCAGTACTTC | CSANRGLEAVGRALEQYF
12 | . | TRBJ2-7 | TRBV12-3/TRBV12-4 | . | TGTGCCAGCAGTTACACTACCTACGAGCAGTACTTC | CASSYTTYEQYF
13 | . | TRBJ1-4 | TRBV20-1 | . | TGCAGTGCTAGACAGGTTCGGAGTGAAAAACTGTTTTTT | CSARQVRSEKLFF
16 | TRBD1 | TRBJ2-3 | TRBV11-2 | . | TGTGCCAGCAGCTTGGGGACAGGCACCTACACAGATACGCAGTATTTT | CASSLGTGTYTDTQYF
14 | . | TRBJ1-3 | TRBV7-2 | many | TGTGCCAGCAGTCGTGACCGCACTGGAAACACCATATATTTT | CASSRDRTGNTIYF
15 | . | TRBJ2-5 | TRBV11-1 | few | TGTGCCAGCAGCTTGTCCTTTAGGGAAAGAGAGACCCAGTACTTC | CASSLSFRERETQYF
18 | . | TRBJ1-3 | TRBV10-3 | . | TGTGCCATCAGTGAGGCCCCCAGGGTAGGGGGCTCTGGAAACACCATATATTTT | CAISEAPRVGGSGNTIYF
13 | . | TRBJ1-3 | TRBV29-1 | few | TGCAGCGTTGGTTCAGCCTCTGGAAACACCATATATTTT | CSVGSASGNTIYF
15 | . | TRBJ2-5 | TRBV6-1 | many | TGTGCCAGCAGTGTCGGACAGCTGGGCGGAGAGACCCAGTACTTC | CASSVGQLGGETQYF
18 | TRBD2 | TRBJ2-1 | TRBV6-2/TRBV6-3 | . | TGTGCCAGCAGTCAGGGACTAGCGGGAGGAAAGGCCTACAATGAGCAGTTCTTC | CASSQGLAGGKAYNEQFF
16 | TRBD1 | TRBJ1-1 | TRBV19 | many | TGTGCCAGTAGTGTACTACCGGGACAGGGGGCTACTGAAGCTTTCTTT | CASSVLPGQGATEAFF
15 | TRBD2 | TRBJ2-1 | TRBV7-4 | . | TGTGCCAGCAGCTTACAGGCGGGAGGGGGCGATGAGCAGTTCTTC | CASSLQAGGGDEQFF
13 | TRBD1 | TRBJ2-5 | TRBV29-1 | . | TGCAGCGTTGACAGGGGGCCTAAAGAGACCCAGTACTTC | CSVDRGPKETQYF
17 | TRBD1 | TRBJ2-7 | TRBV28 | few | TGTGCCAGCAGTTCTGGAAGTGTCGGACAGGGACGGTACGAGCAGTACTTC | CASSSGSVGQGRYEQYF